These 5 T cell receptor beta chains were all obtained from the same sample, sequenced in a study of shared clonotypes between healthy human individuals (TCRdb year 2020). For the CD8 naive samples, CD45RO-negative cells were positively selected for CCR7, yielding a CD45RA+CCR7+ population from which TemRA cells were excluded. Receptor libraries were prepared by the immunoSEQ multiplex PCR assay. The table was pulled from immuneACCESS by TCRdb, which kept in-frame rearrangements only. Such tables lose some clones; where checked, under half of the loss comes from unresolved V genes, and the rest has no known cause. The sample table contains about 2,100,000 clones; only one count was recorded for just over 90% of them. Roughly 1.8% of the sample goes to the ten largest clones. The specimen was naive CD8+ T cells from PBMCs. This sample's cell subset or site label indicates: CD45RA+CCR7+. The receptors shown here come from a man aged 18 to 30 in good health. Some clones in this sample may be carry-over from other donors' samples.

For this clone: Mismatch with germline at one junction end may stem from a read error. The V gene is TRBV27, the J gene TRBJ2-7; 9 bases are a match to TRBD1. Germline assignment: CDR1 MNHEY and CDR2 SMNVEV (reference sequence). The CDR3 has 16 amino acids. This chain's CDR3 is CATSLPPGTGIHEQYF. As DNA, the CDR3 is TGTGCCACCAGTCTTCCCCCCGGGACAGGGATCCACGAGCAGTACTTC.

The chain recombines TRBV4-1 with TRBJ2-5, with D perhaps matching TRBD2 (5 bases). Looked up from germline, CDR1 is MGHRA and CDR2 is YSYEKL. The CDR3 runs to 14 residues. V lost 3 bases, J lost 2 bases, and 10 bases lay in between. The CDR3 sequence is CASSHRTEQETQYF. The CDR3 coding sequence is TGCGCCAGCAGCCATCGGACTGAGCAAGAGACCCAGTACTTC.

The DNA of the CDR3 is TGTGCCAGCAGTGGAATACTAGCGGGAGGTTACAATGAGCAGTTCTTC. Its translation: CASSGILAGGYNEQFF. The V and J genes are TRBV6-1 and TRBJ2-1; 12 bases line up with TRBD2. The CDR3 covers 16 residues. The germline V gene encodes CDR1 MNHNS and CDR2 SASEGT. Trimming at V came to 4 bases and at J to 4 bases, leaving 5 bases not matched to a gene.

V and J are TRBV30 and TRBJ2-3; TRBD2 agrees at 9 bases. J was trimmed by 2 bases and V by 0 bases; bases with no gene match: 6. The germline V gene encodes CDR1 GTSNPN and CDR2 SVGIG (reference sequence). CDR3 size: 16 residues. The CDR3 protein is CAWSVLLAGPTDTQYF. Written as DNA, the CDR3 is TGTGCCTGGAGTGTACTGCTAGCGGGACCCACAGATACGCAGTATTTT.

J is TRBJ2-1 and V is TRBV11-1, with D maybe TRBD1 (5 bases). CDR3 length: 16 amino acids. Per the germline V gene, CDR1 is SGHAT and CDR2 is FQDESV (reference sequence). V was clipped by 5 bases and J by 8 bases, with 22 bases between them. The CDR3 DNA reads as TGTGCCAGCAGCCCCGGCACTGCCCCCGCCAGGGATGAGCAGTTCTTC. Translated: CASSPGTAPARDEQFF.